A selection of T cell receptor beta chains follows, all from one sample in a study of CD8+ T cells in alopecia areata. The repertoire was sequenced with immunoSEQ multiplex PCR; TCRdb's copy has only in-frame clones and lacks some. The repertoire holds some 180,000 clones, with around 51% as singletons. This material consisted of CD8+ T cells sorted from blood, taken at week 52, from a patient treated with tofacitinib. These receptors were collected from a human donor with alopecia areata. Each CDR3 is given without its conserved first and last residue. Each record gives: D gene, V gene, CDR3 protein. A D gene is named only where the DNA matches it firmly.

d_gene: TRBD1
v_gene: TRBV6-5
CDR3aa: ASSYSLQGDTEAF

d_gene: NA
v_gene: TRBV7-9
CDR3aa: ASSLVGLAEETQY

d_gene: NA
v_gene: TRBV25-1
CDR3aa: ASSARGGTKNIQY

d_gene: NA
v_gene: TRBV30
CDR3aa: AWSPGPGLGNTIY

d_gene: TRBD1
v_gene: TRBV6-1
CDR3aa: ASSVRGQQDTEAF

d_gene: TRBD2
v_gene: TRBV30
CDR3aa: AWSGGLDIFEQY

d_gene: TRBD1
v_gene: TRBV13
CDR3aa: ASSLGDRGRDGELF

d_gene: TRBD2
v_gene: TRBV2
CDR3aa: ASIRDGRGEVDQY

d_gene: NA
v_gene: TRBV7-9
CDR3aa: ASSPPGSGTQY

d_gene: NA
v_gene: TRBV6-5
CDR3aa: ASSYVGQGMYYGYT

d_gene: TRBD1
v_gene: TRBV27
CDR3aa: ASWDRGGNQPQH

d_gene: TRBD1
v_gene: TRBV6-5
CDR3aa: ASSYDRAQPQH

d_gene: TRBD1
v_gene: TRBV30
CDR3aa: AWTPPGQGQPQH

d_gene: TRBD1
v_gene: TRBV11-2
CDR3aa: ASSLDLGQEGTGELF

d_gene: NA
v_gene: TRBV21-1
CDR3aa: ASSRQGKDTGELF

d_gene: TRBD1
v_gene: TRBV7-9
CDR3aa: ASTEQGASEQY